Listed here is a single T cell receptor (beta chain). CDR3 length: 13 residues. The V and J ends lost 10 bases and 4 bases respectively, with 16 bases between them. Germline CDR1 SNHLY, CDR2 FYNNEI. This sample is drawn from a study of T cell responses to AZD1222 COVID-19 vaccine. The protocol was immunoSEQ multiplex PCR, while the TCRdb copy is restricted to in-frame clones and leaves out a portion. This table has about 160,000 clones, 90% appearing once. This receptor was identified in an adult in good health. The chain has TRBV2 and TRBJ2-5, with D unresolved. The sequencing here drew on peripheral blood, taken on day 0 of AZD1222 vaccination. This CDR3 reads CATLWTQGETQYF. Written as DNA, the CDR3 is TGTGCCACGCTGTGGACCCAAGGAGAGACCCAGTACTTC.